Listed here is a single TCR beta chain. This clonotype has at least ten counts. Its antigen remains undetermined. No clone much larger than this one lies a single base away; base qualities are absent. The germline V gene yields SGHRS for CDR1 and YFSETQ for CDR2. Counted from cysteine to phenylalanine, this CDR3 has 13 amino acids. Here the CDR3 DNA is all that survives: 39 bases in frame from base 1. V is pared back by 5 bases and J by 0 bases, with 8 bases lying between the germline termini. To synthesize cDNA, template-switch 5'RACE was performed with a primer carrying a 10-nucleotide random unique molecular identifier so that each TCR transcript was tagged. Over 160 million TCR-beta sequences, covering 15-18 subjects, were produced in each sequencing run. The RNeasy kit was used for extraction of total RNA. The KAPA Real-time Library Amplification kit was used to amplify TCR-beta VDJ regions with primers for the TCR constant region and the 5'RACE anchor. A first PCR added sample indexes and Illumina adaptors, after which a second PCR increased the library yield. After Ampure bead purification, the TCR product of roughly 650 bp was size-selected on a 2% E-gel SizeSelection system. Library quality was checked on a Bioanalyzer, concentration was measured with Qubit, and libraries were quantified with the Kapa Library Quantification kit before pooling. An Illumina HiSeq 2500 was used to sequence the libraries paired-end at 2 x 150 bp. To increase sequence diversity, roughly 24-31% phiX was spiked into each library pool. In the source study's methods: The quality-filtered reads were processed with the UMI-based MiGEC pipeline, whose error correction step removed more than 80% of the raw TCR sequences. IMGT germline references were used for aligning VDJ genes, and each clonotype was defined as a unique CDR3 amino acid sequence together with its V-J genes. Clonal expansion, Shannon diversity and CDR3 relatedness (CalcPairwiseDistances, ClusterSamples) were evaluated with VDJtools, and phylogenetic trees were built with CLCbio workbench. Using coefficient-of-variation modelling across technical triplicates, the study counted a clone as expanded if it had at least 8 unique UMIs. TCRdb reran the public reads through fastp at Q25 and MiXCR, keeping productive beta chains. A single entry per CDR3 protein holds the most common genes and DNA from its merged rows. The V and J calls were determined by TCRdb, not by the authors. This sample gives tens of thousands of distinct CDR3 sequences in total; under 4.5% of them show up just once. The top ten hold 1.5% to 2% of the sample.

The data derive from a study of neurological immune-mediated disorders (dated by TCRdb to between 2019 and 2020). Background on the whole study: Among the approximately 35 multiple sclerosis patients, approximately 30 had relapsing-remitting MS and 3 had secondary progressive MS. Peripheral blood TCR-beta repertoires from HTLV-I-associated myelopathy (HAM/TSP) patients, multiple sclerosis patients and healthy controls were compared by UMI-based sequencing. Longitudinal samples, technical triplicates and paired sorted CD4+ and CD8+ T-cell subsets, alongside PBMC samples, were included among the approximately 110 TCR-beta libraries. Of the 68 subjects in the cohort, some 15 were HAM/TSP patients, about 34 were multiple sclerosis patients, and around 20 were healthy controls.

Broader findings and caveats from the paper: Across subjects, expanded clones never shared an identical CDR3 amino acid sequence, which suggests that the TCR-beta repertoires in every group were private. In phylogenetic analysis, the repertoires of 18 of 34 MS patients grouped into a cluster of related CDR3 sequences, which suggests a possible signature at the repertoire level. The highest TCR clonal expansion was observed in HAM/TSP patients, whereas the lowest was observed in MS patients, even when compared with healthy controls. The MS cluster showed no association with clinical or MRI features, and the authors stated that larger cohorts are needed.

For sorted-subset TCR libraries, some 950,000 sorted CD4+ or CD8+ T cells were used. Multiple sclerosis patients were enrolled in a US clinical protocol evaluating disease progression by magnetic resonance imaging. PBMCs were separated from peripheral blood using Ficoll-Hypaque density gradient centrifugation and then cryopreserved in liquid nitrogen. Paired sorted CD4+ and CD8+ subsets came from healthy controls, HAM/TSP patients and MS patients. The clonotype was recovered from a woman aged 40 to 50 with multiple sclerosis. What was sequenced was CD4+ T cells from blood. The chain is assembled from TRBV5-1 and TRBJ2-5, and TRBD2 may be the D gene, going by 5 matching bases. The CDR3 region: CASRRRYQETQYF. The sequenced DNA: TGCGCCAGCAGGAGGAGGTACCAAGAGACCCAGTACTTC.